Listed below are T cell receptor beta chains from one sample, sequenced in a study of shared clonotypes between healthy human individuals. Profiling relied on immunoSEQ multiplex PCR, and the TCRdb table lists in-frame clones only, not all of them. This table holds about 600,000 clones, roughly 95% found once. Sequences were obtained from naive CD8+ T cells sorted from blood. These receptors all stem from a woman in her twenties or thirties in good health. CDR3s include the opening cysteine and the closing phenylalanine or tryptophan. The D gene is left open where the match is weak. A clone size is listed for some rows: how often the clone was seen (once, few, many), or a class if it is expanded.

j_call v_call cdr3_length d_call clone_size cdr3_nt cdr3_aa
TRBJ2-7 TRBV10-1 16 . . TGCGCCAGCAGTGAGTCGATCATGGGTCTACCGCGGGAGCAGTACTTC CASSESIMGLPREQYF
TRBJ2-7 TRBV10-2 12 . few TGCGCCAGCAGTGAGTTGTGGTACGAGCAGTACTTC CASSELWYEQYF
TRBJ2-5 TRBV5-4 14 TRBD1 . TGTGCCAGCAGCCCCGACAGGGCTCCGAAGACCCAGTACTTC CASSPDRAPKTQYF
TRBJ2-2 TRBV11-2 17 TRBD2 . TGTGCCAGCAGCTTAGAATGGGCGGGAGGAATCACCGGGGAGCTGTTTTTT CASSLEWAGGITGELFF
TRBJ2-1 TRBV19 13 . . TGTGCCAGTAGTATAGTCAGGGGAAATGAGCAGTTCTTC CASSIVRGNEQFF
TRBJ1-4 TRBV4-1 19 TRBD1 . TGCGCCAGCAGCCAAGTCGCCGGGACAGGACCCCTTTCTCCCGAAAAACTGTTTTTT CASSQVAGTGPLSPEKLFF
TRBJ2-4 TRBV4-2 15 . . TGTGCCAGCAGCCAAGAACAGCTAGCCAAAAACATTCAGTACTTC CASSQEQLAKNIQYF
TRBJ2-7 TRBV15 12 TRBD1 . TGTGCCACCAGCAGTTCCGGACAGGGGATTTACTTC CATSSSGQGIYF
TRBJ2-7 TRBV4-1 17 TRBD2 . TGCGCCAGCAGCCCGGGGACTAGCGGGAGGGCTGTCCACGAGCAGTACTTC CASSPGTSGRAVHEQYF
TRBJ1-2 TRBV27 14 TRBD1 . TGTGCCAGCAGTCCTCATGACAGGGTCTATGGCTACACCTTC CASSPHDRVYGYTF
TRBJ2-5 TRBV11-1 17 TRBD2 . TGTGCCAGCAGCTTAGGGATGGCTAGCGGGAGTTTGGAGACCCAGTACTTC CASSLGMASGSLETQYF
TRBJ2-7 TRBV9 13 . . TGTGCCAGCAGCGGACAGCAAGCCCCCGAGCAGTACTTC CASSGQQAPEQYF
TRBJ1-4 TRBV11-2 15 . . TGTGCCAGCAGCTTAGTCGGGGGCAACGTTGAAAAACTGTTTTTT CASSLVGGNVEKLFF
TRBJ2-1 TRBV10-3 14 TRBD1 once TGTGCCATCAGTGAATCAGGGGGCTACAATGAGCAGTTCTTC CAISESGGYNEQFF
TRBJ1-2 TRBV6-5 15 . . TGTGCCAGCAGTTACTCCGAGGGGGTGAACTATGGCTACACCTTC CASSYSEGVNYGYTF
TRBJ2-7 TRBV27 17 TRBD1 . TGTGCCAGCAGTGACGTCTTTGGCAGGGGGCGGTGGTACGAGCAGTACTTC CASSDVFGRGRWYEQYF
TRBJ2-7 TRBV27 15 TRBD1 . TGTGCCAGCAGTTCCGACAGGGGTAGCTCCTACGAGCAGTACTTC CASSSDRGSSYEQYF
TRBJ2-1 TRBV30 12 . . TGTGCCTGGAGTGTACAATGGGGGGAGCAGTTCTTC CAWSVQWGEQFF
TRBJ1-6 TRBV15 15 . . TGTGCCACCAGCCCCCGGATGGAGGGAGATTCACCCCTCCACTTT CATSPRMEGDSPLHF
TRBJ2-7 TRBV27 15 TRBD1 . TGTGCCAGCAGTTTATGGGGGACAGAAATATACGAGCAGTACTTC CASSLWGTEIYEQYF
TRBJ2-7 TRBV6-5 15 . . TGTGCCAGCAGTCCGCGGGCGTATGAGGTCGACGAGCAGTACTTC CASSPRAYEVDEQYF
TRBJ2-3 TRBV7-2 13 . . TGTGCCAGCAGCTTAGTTAGCACAGATACGCAGTATTTT CASSLVSTDTQYF
TRBJ2-7 TRBV5-1 16 TRBD1 once TGCGCCAGCAGCCCCTGGAGGACAGGGGGATCCTACGAGCAGTACTTC CASSPWRTGGSYEQYF
TRBJ2-7 TRBV10-3 15 TRBD1 . TGTGCCATCAACGGACAGGGGGCCGGTGAGTACGAGCAGTACTTC CAINGQGAGEYEQYF
TRBJ2-7 TRBV5-1 13 . . TGCGCCAGCAGCTTCACTAGCCCCCTCGAGCAGTACTTC CASSFTSPLEQYF
TRBJ1-1 TRBV15 13 . . TGTGCCACCAGCAGACTCCGGGACGCTGAAGCTTTCTTT CATSRLRDAEAFF
TRBJ2-7 TRBV7-2 16 TRBD2 . TGTGCCAGCAGCTTAGCCCGCGCTAGCGGGAGCTACGAGCAGTACTTC CASSLARASGSYEQYF